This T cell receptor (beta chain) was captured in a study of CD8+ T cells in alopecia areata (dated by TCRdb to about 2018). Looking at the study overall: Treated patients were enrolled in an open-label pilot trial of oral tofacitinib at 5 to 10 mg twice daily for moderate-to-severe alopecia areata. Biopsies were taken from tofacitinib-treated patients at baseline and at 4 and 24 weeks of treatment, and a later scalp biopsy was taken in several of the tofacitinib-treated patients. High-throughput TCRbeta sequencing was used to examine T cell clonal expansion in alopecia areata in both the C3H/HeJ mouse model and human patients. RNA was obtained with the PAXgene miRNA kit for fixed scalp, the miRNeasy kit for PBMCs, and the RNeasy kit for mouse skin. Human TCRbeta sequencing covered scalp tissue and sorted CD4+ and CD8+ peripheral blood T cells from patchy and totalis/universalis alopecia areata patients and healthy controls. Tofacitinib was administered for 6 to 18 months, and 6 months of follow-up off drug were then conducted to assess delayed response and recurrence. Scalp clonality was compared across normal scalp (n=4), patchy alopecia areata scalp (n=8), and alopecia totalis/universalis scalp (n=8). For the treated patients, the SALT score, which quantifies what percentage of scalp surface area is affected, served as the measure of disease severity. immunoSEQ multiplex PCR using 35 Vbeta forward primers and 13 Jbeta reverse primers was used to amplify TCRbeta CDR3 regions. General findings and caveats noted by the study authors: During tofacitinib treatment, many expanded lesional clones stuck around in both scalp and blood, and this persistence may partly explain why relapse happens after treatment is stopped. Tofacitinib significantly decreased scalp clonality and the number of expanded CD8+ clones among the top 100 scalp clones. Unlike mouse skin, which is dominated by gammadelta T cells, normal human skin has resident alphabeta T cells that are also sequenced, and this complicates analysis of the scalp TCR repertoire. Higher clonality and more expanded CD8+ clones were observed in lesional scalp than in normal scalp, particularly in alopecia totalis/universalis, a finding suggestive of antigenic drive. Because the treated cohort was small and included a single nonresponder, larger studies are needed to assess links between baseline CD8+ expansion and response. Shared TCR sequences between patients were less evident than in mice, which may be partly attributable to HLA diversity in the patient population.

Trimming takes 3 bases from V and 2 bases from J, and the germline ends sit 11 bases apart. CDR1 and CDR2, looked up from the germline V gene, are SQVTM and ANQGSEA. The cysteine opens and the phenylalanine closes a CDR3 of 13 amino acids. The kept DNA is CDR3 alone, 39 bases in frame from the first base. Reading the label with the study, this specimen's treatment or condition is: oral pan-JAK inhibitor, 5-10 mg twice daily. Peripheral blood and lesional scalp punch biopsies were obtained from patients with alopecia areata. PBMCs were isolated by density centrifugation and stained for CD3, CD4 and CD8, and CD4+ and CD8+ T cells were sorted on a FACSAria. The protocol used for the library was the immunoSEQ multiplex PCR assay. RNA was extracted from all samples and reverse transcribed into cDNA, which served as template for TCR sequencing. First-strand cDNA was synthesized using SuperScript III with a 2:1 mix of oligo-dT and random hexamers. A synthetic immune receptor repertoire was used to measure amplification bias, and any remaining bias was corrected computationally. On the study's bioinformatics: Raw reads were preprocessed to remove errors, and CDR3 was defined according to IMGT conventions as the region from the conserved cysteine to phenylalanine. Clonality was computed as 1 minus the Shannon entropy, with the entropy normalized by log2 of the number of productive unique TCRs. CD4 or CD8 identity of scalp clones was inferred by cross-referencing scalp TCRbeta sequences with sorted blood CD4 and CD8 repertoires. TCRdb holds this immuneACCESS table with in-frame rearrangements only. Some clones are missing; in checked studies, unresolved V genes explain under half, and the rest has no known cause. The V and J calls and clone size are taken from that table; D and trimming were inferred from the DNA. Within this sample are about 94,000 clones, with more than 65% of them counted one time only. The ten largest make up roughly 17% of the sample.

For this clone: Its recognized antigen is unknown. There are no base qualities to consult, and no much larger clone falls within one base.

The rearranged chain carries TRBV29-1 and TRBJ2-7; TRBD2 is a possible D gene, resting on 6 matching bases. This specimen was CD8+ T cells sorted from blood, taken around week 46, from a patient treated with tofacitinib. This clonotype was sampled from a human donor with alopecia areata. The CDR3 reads CSVEEGRPYEQYF. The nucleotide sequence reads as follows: TGCAGCGTTGAGGAGGGGAGGCCCTACGAGCAGTACTTC.